The 7 T cell receptor beta chains listed next were all sequenced from one sample in a study of blood T cell repertoires in COVID-19. The data were produced by immunoSEQ multiplex PCR, yet TCRdb's version contains in-frame clones alone and is incomplete. The sample shows 650,000 to 800,000 clones, 85% to 90% of them seen only once. The specimen sequenced was peripheral blood. All receptors derive from a woman aged 18-35 years with acute or convalescent COVID-19.

The J gene is TRBJ1-2, the V gene TRBV10-3, with D uncertain. The V gene's germline CDR1 is ENHRY and CDR2 SYGVKD. The V end lost 2 bases, the J end lost 6 bases, and 7 bases lay between the germline ends. This CDR3 region has 12 residues. The CDR3 DNA sequence: TGTGCCATCAGTGAGGAGCGGAATGGCTACACCTTC. Its translation is CAISEERNGYTF.

The rearrangement links TRBV24-1 to TRBJ2-1, with TRBD1 matching over 7 bases. The V gene's germline CDR1 is KGHDR and CDR2 SFDVKD. The CDR3 is 14 amino acids. Trimming cost V 8 bases and J 6 bases; bases outside gene matches: 9. This chain's CDR3 is CATKGQDFSNEQFF. The CDR3 bases are TGTGCCACCAAAGGACAGGACTTCTCCAATGAGCAGTTCTTC.

This clone showed up just once. The rearrangement joins TRBV5-4 to TRBJ1-1; possible D gene TRBD1, 6 bases. This CDR3 is 15 amino acids long. V was trimmed by 4 bases and J by 0 bases, leaving 13 bases between them. Germline V lookup: CDR1 SGHNT, CDR2 YYREEE (reference sequence). The CDR3 coding sequence is TGTGCCAGCAGCCAAAGGACAGATATGAACACTGAAGCTTTCTTT. Protein sequence: CASSQRTDMNTEAFF. The full variable domain, with the rest looked up from reference TRBV5-4 and TRBJ1-1, is ETGVTQSPTHLIKTRGQQVTLRCSSQSGHNTVSWYQQALGQGPQFIFQYYREEENGRGNFPPRFSGLQFPNYSSELNVNALELDDSALYLCASSQRTDMNTEAFFGQGTRLTVV.

This clone occurred a few times. One end of the junction varies from germline; a read error may be responsible. V usage is TRBV14 and J usage is TRBJ2-7; tentative D call: TRBD2 (6 bases). CDR3 size: 9 residues. CDR1 is SGHDN and CDR2 is FVKESK in the germline V gene. CDR3 bases: TGTGCCAGCAGCCCTACGGGGGACTTC. Encoded protein: CASSPTGDF.

The DNA for the CDR3 is TGTGCCAGCAGCGCACCCGGGACATCCTACGAGCAGTACTTC. Protein sequence: CASSAPGTSYEQYF. This chain uses TRBV3-1 (or the pseudogene TRBV3-2) with TRBJ2-7, with a tentative D call TRBD1 (6 bases). The germline V gene has CDR1 LGHDT and CDR2 YNNKEL (reference sequence). Deletions cut 5 bases from V and 1 base from J, with 12 bases between. The CDR3 covers 14 residues.

This clone was detected once. The gene calls are TRBV5-6 and TRBJ1-1; D gene ambiguous. Germline V CDR1 and CDR2: SGHDT, YYEEEE. V lost 2 bases and J 1 base, leaving 9 bases between the germline ends. The CDR3 runs to 14 residues. CDR3 protein: CASSFIAGNTEAFF. In DNA, the CDR3 is TGTGCCAGCAGCTTTATTGCGGGGAACACTGAAGCTTTCTTT.

This chain links TRBV3-1 (or the pseudogene TRBV3-2) with TRBJ2-1; TRBD2 matches 7 bases. Per the germline V gene, CDR1 is LGHDT and CDR2 is YNNKEL (reference sequence). V trimming: 3 bases; J trimming: 7 bases; junction bases outside the gene matches: 6. The CDR3 totals 14 residues. The CDR3 sequence: CASSHGTNQNEQFF. As DNA, the CDR3 is TGTGCCAGCAGCCACGGGACTAACCAAAATGAGCAGTTCTTC.